A single sample gave rise to the 31 T cell receptor beta chains below, sequenced in a study of identical twins (dated by TCRdb to 2015 to 2016). Library method: 5' RACE. The instrument was an Illumina HiSeq 2000. In TCRdb, the public reads were trimmed at Q25 with fastp and aligned with MiXCR, with productive beta chains retained. Identical CDR3 protein sequences are pooled into one entry, listed with their most common genes and DNA. The sample records 420,000 or so distinct CDR3 sequences, about a fifth of which are singletons. 9.5% to 15% of the sample rests with the top ten. The sample was naive T cells sorted from blood. The cell subset or site label, as the study defines it: cells isolated with a human naive T-cell isolation kit. These receptor sequences come from a man in his forties or fifties in good health.

The rearrangement links TRBV18 to TRBJ1-1; D call uncertain. The CDR3 sequence is 14 residues long. The V gene's germline CDR1 is KGHSH and CDR2 LQKENI. V was clipped by 2 bases and J by 0 bases, with 7 bases between them. The DNA of the CDR3 is TGTGCCAGCTCACCAACAGATTTGAACACTGAAGCTTTCTTT. Its translation is CASSPTDLNTEAFF.

Many counts were recorded for this clonotype. V usage is TRBV12-3 or TRBV12-4 and J usage is TRBJ2-1, with D unresolved. Deletions cut 2 bases from V and 4 bases from J, with 6 bases between. CDR3 length equals 13 residues. In nucleotides, the CDR3 is TGTGCCAGCAGTTTATCAGTTTACAATGAGCAGTTCTTC. Protein sequence: CASSLSVYNEQFF.

This clonotype was picked up many times. The gene calls are TRBV5-5 and TRBJ2-6, with D perhaps matching TRBD2 (5 bases). In germline, CDR1 is SGHKS, CDR2 YYEKEE (reference sequence). The CDR3 spans 15 residues. Trimming stripped 3 bases from V and 0 bases from J, with 7 bases between. The CDR3 spells CASSSGISGANVLTF. DNA for the CDR3: TGTGCCAGCAGCTCCGGGATCTCTGGGGCCAACGTCCTGACTTTC.

The gene calls are TRBV28 and TRBJ1-1; a possible D gene is TRBD1 (6 bases). V was cut by 2 bases and J by 3 bases, with 13 bases left in between. Germline V gene sequence: CDR1 MDHEN, CDR2 SYDVKM. CDR3 size: 15 residues. CDR3 nucleotide sequence: TGTGCCAGCAGTTTACCTACAGGGTTGTACACTGAAGCTTTCTTT. Its translation is CASSLPTGLYTEAFF.

The rearrangement uses TRBV25-1 and TRBJ2-1, with D possibly TRBD2 on 6 matching bases. Trimming removed 0 bases at V and 4 bases at J, with 10 bases between. Germline CDR1 is MGHDK and CDR2 is SYGVNS. This CDR3 has 15 amino acids. The CDR3 sequence: CASSEYPTSYNEQFF. The CDR3 bases are TGTGCCAGCAGTGAATACCCGACTAGTTACAATGAGCAGTTCTTC.

The sample holds many counts of this clonotype. The rearrangement uses TRBV5-1 and TRBJ2-7; 7 bases agree with TRBD2. The germline gives CDR1 SGHRS, CDR2 YFSETQ. With V trimmed by 5 bases and J by 1 base, 6 bases remained unmatched. The CDR3 is 14 amino acids. CDR3 coding DNA: TGCGCCAGCAGGTTCGGCGGGAGTTCCTACGAGCAGTACTTC. It translates to CASRFGGSSYEQYF.

The chain couples TRBV5-4 to TRBJ2-1; no firm D call. Trimming left V 4 bases short and J 6 bases short, with 17 bases between. CDR3 length equals 15 residues. CDR1 and CDR2 (germline): SGHNT, YYREEE (reference sequence). The CDR3 spells CASSQLFGTTNEQFF. The CDR3 DNA reads TGTGCCAGCAGCCAATTATTCGGTACCACCAATGAGCAGTTCTTC.

This clonotype was detected ten times or more. The chain joins TRBV29-1 to TRBJ1-1; no clear D. V lost 6 bases to trimming and J lost 1 base, with 3 bases between them. Germline values: CDR1 SQVTM, CDR2 ANQGSEA. The CDR3 covers 10 residues. For the CDR3, the DNA is TGCAGCGTATCGAACACTGAAGCTTTCTTT. Translating it yields CSVSNTEAFF.

As DNA, the CDR3 is TGTGCCACCAGCAGAGGGGTCTCGACTAGAGGTACCTACGAGCAGTACTTC. It codes for CATSRGVSTRGTYEQYF. V is TRBV15 and J is TRBJ2-7; possibly TRBD2 for D (6 bases). This CDR3 contains 17 residues. The V gene's germline CDR1 is LNHNV and CDR2 YYDKDF (reference sequence). Trimming left V 1 base short and J 2 bases short, with 18 bases between.

V gene TRBV24-1 combines with J gene TRBJ2-3; 9 positions match TRBD1. Germline V gene lookup returns CDR1 KGHDR and CDR2 SFDVKD. V lost 4 bases, J lost 3 bases, and 10 bases stayed unmatched. There are 17 residues in the CDR3. The CDR3 bases are TGTGCCACCAGTGACCCGCCGGACAGGGGTCCAACAGATACGCAGTATTTT. This encodes CATSDPPDRGPTDTQYF.

At least ten counts were recorded for this clonotype. The V call is TRBV3-1, the J call TRBJ1-2, with no clear D. Per germline, CDR1 LGHDT and CDR2 YNNKEL (reference sequence). Trimming removed 1 base from V and 8 bases from J, with 11 bases in between. The CDR3 sequence is 13 residues long. CDR3 coding DNA: TGTGCCAGCAGCCAAGGGGAGGCCGGGGGCTACACCTTC. It translates to CASSQGEAGGYTF.

This clonotype was observed a few times. The rearrangement links TRBV29-1 to TRBJ1-1; D unclear. Looked up from germline, CDR1 is SQVTM and CDR2 is ANQGSEA. The V end was cut by 4 bases, the J end by 1 base, with 10 bases between. The CDR3 is made up of 13 amino acids. This CDR3 reads CSVGANPNTEAFF. In nucleotides, the CDR3 is TGCAGCGTTGGGGCCAACCCGAACACTGAAGCTTTCTTT.

The table lists this clonotype with many counts. This chain links TRBV18 with TRBJ1-1; D remains ambiguous. The V gene's germline CDR1 is KGHSH and CDR2 LQKENI. This CDR3 region has 14 residues. The V and J ends lost 1 base and 5 bases respectively, with 11 bases between them. The CDR3 region is CASSPRRIRTEAFF. The DNA of the CDR3 is TGTGCCAGCTCACCACGGAGGATTAGAACTGAAGCTTTCTTT. The complete variable domain, with remaining parts taken from reference TRBV18 and TRBJ1-1, reads NAGVMQNPRHLVRRRGQEARLRCSPMKGHSHVYWYRQLPEEGLKFMVYLQKENIIDESGMPKERFSAEFPKEGPSILRIQQVVRGDSAAYFCASSPRRIRTEAFFGQGTRLTVV.

This clonotype has at least ten counts. The chain employs TRBV7-9 and TRBJ2-1, with 8 bases fitting TRBD2. The CDR3 loop spans 16 amino acids. CDR1 and CDR2 from the germline V gene are SEHNR and FQNEAQ (reference sequence). Losses at the gene ends were 2 bases for V and 0 bases for J; bases not matched to a gene: 3. CDR3 nucleotides: TGTGCCAGCAGCTTAAGAGCGGGAGTCTCCTACAATGAGCAGTTCTTC. This codes for CASSLRAGVSYNEQFF.

This clonotype was counted between two and nine times. This chain joins TRBV6-5 and TRBJ1-5; D possibly corresponds to TRBD1 (6 bases). The CDR3 has 18 residues. Trimming left V 0 bases short and J 0 bases short, with 15 bases between. Per the germline V gene, CDR1 is MNHEY and CDR2 is SVGAGI. The CDR3: CASSYSTGYSYSNQPQHF. CDR3 coding DNA: TGTGCCAGCAGTTACTCGACAGGCTACTCTTATAGCAATCAGCCCCAGCATTTT.

In this sample, this clonotype turned up a few times. The rearrangement joins TRBV29-1 to TRBJ1-1; D might be TRBD1 (6 bases). The CDR3 consists of 14 residues. Germline lookup yields CDR1 SQVTM and CDR2 ANQGSEA. With 6 bases removed from V and 0 bases from J, the gap between germline ends came to 14 bases. The CDR3 spells CSVARTDLNTEAFF. CDR3 nucleotides: TGCAGCGTCGCCCGGACAGACTTGAACACTGAAGCTTTCTTT.

The sample holds many counts of this clonotype. The chain combines TRBV7-2 with TRBJ1-1, with a possible D match to TRBD1 (5 bases). CDR1 SGHTA and CDR2 FQGNSA come from the germline V gene. This CDR3 contains 15 residues. V lost 5 bases and J 5 bases, leaving 18 bases between the germline ends. In nucleotides, the CDR3 is TGTGCCAGCAGCGCTAGCGGGGGAGTGGGAACTGAAGCTTTCTTT. It is translated as CASSASGGVGTEAFF.

This clonotype was counted only a few times. This sequence joins TRBV27 and TRBJ1-5; tentatively, D is TRBD1 (6 bases). The V end was cut by 2 bases, the J end by 0 bases, with 8 bases between. Germline-derived CDR1 and CDR2 are MNHEY and SMNVEV (reference sequence). The CDR3 runs to 15 residues. CDR3 sequence: CASSLRGYSNQPQHF. The DNA of the CDR3 is TGTGCCAGCAGTTTAAGGGGGTATAGCAATCAGCCCCAGCATTTT.

The V gene is TRBV12-3 or TRBV12-4, the J gene TRBJ2-7; perhaps TRBD1 as D (6 bases). The CDR3 loop spans 13 amino acids. V was trimmed by 5 bases and J by 2 bases, leaving 10 bases between them. CDR3 sequence (DNA): TGTGCCAGCAGTATAACAGGGACCTACGAGCAGTACTTC. Encoded protein: CASSITGTYEQYF.

This chain connects TRBV15 to TRBJ2-5; D call uncertain. CDR1 and CDR2 (germline): LNHNV, YYDKDF (reference sequence). The CDR3 length is 16 residues. With 1 base removed from V and 2 bases from J, the gap between germline ends came to 14 bases. This chain's CDR3 is CATSRGSSVGQETQYF. CDR3 bases: TGTGCCACCAGCAGAGGATCCTCAGTTGGGCAAGAGACCCAGTACTTC.

Many counts were recorded for this clonotype. The genes are TRBV5-1 and TRBJ2-1; maybe TRBD2 (6 bases). Germline loops: CDR1 SGHRS, CDR2 YFSETQ. The CDR3 is made up of 15 amino acids. Trimming removed 4 bases from V and 10 bases from J, with 21 bases in between. DNA of the CDR3: TGCGCCAGCAGCCACACGGGACTGCCTGATGGAGAGCAGTTCTTC. Its protein is CASSHTGLPDGEQFF.

The rearrangement uses TRBV19 and TRBJ2-7; TRBD1 matches 9 bases. The length of the CDR3 is 13 residues. CDR1 and CDR2 from the germline V gene are LNHDA and SQIVND (reference sequence). Germline trimming cut 8 bases from V and 3 bases from J; bases unmatched to any gene: 5. CDR3 region: CASGATGGYEQYF. CDR3 sequence (DNA): TGTGCCAGTGGGGCGACAGGGGGCTACGAGCAGTACTTC.

The V call is TRBV15, the J call TRBJ2-7; D tentatively fits TRBD1 or TRBD2 (6 bases each). Germline assignment: CDR1 LNHNV and CDR2 YYDKDF (reference sequence). CDR3 length equals 16 residues. The V end was cut by 0 bases, the J end by 6 bases, with 18 bases between. The CDR3 here is CATSRDGGQGGGEQYF. The CDR3 coding sequence is TGTGCCACCAGCAGAGATGGGGGGCAGGGTGGCGGCGAGCAGTACTTC.

The chain couples TRBV4-2 to TRBJ1-1; unclear D gene. The CDR3 is 15 residues long. The germline gives CDR1 LGHNA, CDR2 YNFKEQ. Trimming removed 5 bases from V and 1 base from J, with 14 bases in between. The CDR3: CASSTASMGNTEAFF. CDR3 DNA: TGTGCCAGCAGCACGGCGAGTATGGGGAACACTGAAGCTTTCTTT.

This clonotype was observed at least ten times. This chain uses TRBV12-3 or TRBV12-4 with TRBJ2-5, with 7 bases identical to TRBD2. Trimming removed 3 bases from V and 3 bases from J; junction bases left unmatched: 4. This CDR3 contains 14 residues. CDR3 bases: TGTGCCAGCAGTTTCGGGGCGGGAGAAGAGACCCAGTACTTC. Its translation: CASSFGAGEETQYF.

This clonotype has ten or more counts. This chain joins TRBV5-1 and TRBJ2-3; D call uncertain. V gave up 1 base and J gave up 2 bases, with 8 bases separating them. Looked up from germline, CDR1 is SGHRS and CDR2 is YFSETQ. The CDR3 covers 14 residues. CDR3 DNA: TGCGCCAGCAGCTTGATGCAAAACACAGATACGCAGTATTTT. Its protein is CASSLMQNTDTQYF.

This clonotype has ten or more counts. This chain joins TRBV12-3 or TRBV12-4 and TRBJ1-6; no firm D call. This CDR3 contains 13 residues. V was cut by 7 bases and J by 8 bases, with 12 bases left in between. In DNA form, the CDR3 reads TGTGCCAGCACCGTGTCCAGTCATTCACCCCTCCACTTT. This encodes CASTVSSHSPLHF.

At least ten counts were recorded for this clonotype. V is TRBV29-1 and J is TRBJ2-1, with 11 nucleotides matching TRBD2. The junction had 4 bases not matched to a gene; V was cut back by 0 bases and J by 6 bases. CDR3 size: 15 residues. The germline CDR1 and CDR2 sequences are SQVTM and ANQGSEA. The CDR3 bases are TGCAGCGTTGAAGATATAACTAGCGGGGGCAATGAGCAGTTCTTC. As protein: CSVEDITSGGNEQFF.

The J gene is TRBJ2-1, the V gene TRBV15; TRBD1 matches at 11 bases. Losses at the gene ends were 4 bases for V and 8 bases for J; bases not matched to a gene: 10. The germline gives CDR1 LNHNV, CDR2 YYDKDF (reference sequence). The CDR3 loop spans 16 amino acids. In DNA form, the CDR3 reads TGTGCCACCAGCAAAAGGACAGGGGGCGCGGGTGATGAGCAGTTCTTC. Protein: CATSKRTGGAGDEQFF.

This clonotype was picked up a small number of times. The chain combines TRBV12-3 or TRBV12-4 with TRBJ1-2, with D maybe TRBD1 (5 bases). The CDR3 is 14 amino acids. Trimming removed 5 bases at V and 4 bases at J, with 14 bases between. Here the CDR3 DNA reads TGTGCCAGCAGTCCCGGGGGGGTTGGCTATGGCTACACCTTC. Translated, it gives CASSPGGVGYGYTF.

This clonotype was seen at least ten times. The chain joins TRBV18 to TRBJ2-2; D gene unclear. V was clipped by 1 base and J by 2 bases, with 2 bases between them. Per germline, CDR1 KGHSH and CDR2 LQKENI. This CDR3 is 13 amino acids long. Here the CDR3 DNA reads TGTGCCAGCTCACCACGAAACACCGGGGAGCTGTTTTTT. Translation gives CASSPRNTGELFF.